This TCR beta chain was sequenced during a study of CD8+CD57+ T cells in acquired aplastic anemia. The CDR3 loop spans 13 amino acids. Trimming cost V 6 bases and J 5 bases; bases outside gene matches: 4. Germline V gene data show CDR1 as SGHTA and CDR2 as FQGNSA. TCR beta VDJ and CDR3 were profiled, and genomic DNA was the template. Each CDR3 protein is one row after TCRdb ran MiXCR on the reads. The sample records just over 200,000 distinct CDR3 sequences, less than 75% being singletons. Patients sequenced had flow cytometry evidence of CD8+CD57+ cell expansion. What was sequenced was sorted CD4+, CD8+, or CD8+CD57+ T cells (not recorded which) from PBMCs. The origin of this receptor is a human donor with aplastic anemia. V usage is TRBV7-2 and J usage is TRBJ2-7; 10 nucleotides align to TRBD1. CDR3 protein: CASRTGGLDEQYF. DNA for the CDR3: TGTGCCAGCAGGACAGGGGGCTTAGACGAGCAGTACTTC.